This T cell receptor beta chain was found in a study of T cell changes during pregnancy in multiple sclerosis. Profiling relied on immunoSEQ multiplex PCR, and the TCRdb table lists in-frame clones only, not all of them. The sample lists roughly 47,000 clones; 85% to 90% were seen once. The CDR3 contains 17 residues. Germline V CDR1 and CDR2: SGHKS, YYEKEE (reference sequence). V gave up 4 bases and J gave up 4 bases, with 22 bases separating them. This TCR came from a female donor with multiple sclerosis, enrolled in a pregnancy study. V gene TRBV5-5 combines with J gene TRBJ2-3, with a possible D match to TRBD2 (5 bases). Sequencing used CD8+ T cells from peripheral blood mononuclear cells, obtained in the second trimester of pregnancy. CDR3 nucleotides: TGTGCCAGCAGCCCGTATACGTCGGGGTTAATGGCAGATACGCAGTATTTT. Amino acids: CASSPYTSGLMADTQYF.